This T cell receptor beta chain comes out of a study of blood T cells in healthy people across ages. The ends were cut back, 4 bases at V and 2 bases at J, with 17 bases in the middle. CDR3 size: 16 residues. Germline assignment: CDR1 SEHNR and CDR2 FQNEAQ (reference sequence). Then a second PCR, running roughly 7 to 11 cycles, was carried out with a sample-barcoded 5' primer and a J-beta primer mix. TCRdb analysed the 5' RACE reads with MiXCR anew, one entry per CDR3 protein. Of fewer than 750,000 distinct CDR3 sequences in the sample, approximately 52% are singletons; the top ten hold about 14%. The rearrangement uses TRBV7-9 and TRBJ2-5; D perhaps matches TRBD2 (7 bases). The TCR originated in a woman aged 80 or over in good health. The material sequenced was blood. CDR3 coding DNA: TGTGCCAGCAGCTCAGGGGAGGGAGATCCACAAGAGACCCAGTACTTC. This gives the protein CASSSGEGDPQETQYF.